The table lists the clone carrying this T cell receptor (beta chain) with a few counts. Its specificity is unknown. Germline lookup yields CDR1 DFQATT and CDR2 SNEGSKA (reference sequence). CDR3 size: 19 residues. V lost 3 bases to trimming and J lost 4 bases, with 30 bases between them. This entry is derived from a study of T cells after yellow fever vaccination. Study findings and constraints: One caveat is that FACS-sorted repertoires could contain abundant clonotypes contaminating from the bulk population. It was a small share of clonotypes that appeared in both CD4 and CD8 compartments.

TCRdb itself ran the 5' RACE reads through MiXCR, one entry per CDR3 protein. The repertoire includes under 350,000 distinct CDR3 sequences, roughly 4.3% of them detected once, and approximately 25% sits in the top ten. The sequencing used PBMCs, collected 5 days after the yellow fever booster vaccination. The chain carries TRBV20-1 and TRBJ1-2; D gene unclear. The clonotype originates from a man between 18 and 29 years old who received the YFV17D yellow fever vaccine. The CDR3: CSARRAWRGERKGFYGYTF. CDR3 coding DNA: TGCAGTGCTAGGAGGGCCTGGCGGGGAGAGAGGAAAGGATTCTATGGCTACACCTTC.